This T cell receptor beta chain appears in the sequencing data of a study of cytomegalovirus exposure and HLA in healthy donors. Primers for the PCR totalled 60 Vbeta and 13 Jbeta. Measured with immunoSEQ multiplex PCR; TCRdb has only the in-frame clones, and not every one. The sample records around 150,000 clones, 70% to 75% being singletons. The TCR originated in a man aged 18 to 30 in good health and CMV-seropositive. The sample was PBMCs.

The CDR3 here is CAWSVSQNIQYF. CDR3 sequence (DNA): TGTGCCTGGAGTGTAAGCCAAAACATTCAGTACTTC. V gene TRBV30 combines with J gene TRBJ2-4; D is ambiguous. The germline V gene encodes CDR1 GTSNPN and CDR2 SVGIG (reference sequence). The CDR3 is 12 amino acids. Trimming left V 0 bases short and J 5 bases short, with 5 bases between.